This T cell receptor beta chain comes out of a study of cytomegalovirus exposure and HLA in healthy donors. Overall study: Within an early data release were about 85 million unique TCRs drawn from HLA-typed donors. Study-level findings and limits: When analyzed later, the rates of TCR association showed variation by HLA locus, with DRB1 the most and HLA-C the fewest.

The PCR contained 60 Vbeta and 13 Jbeta primers. Libraries were prepared by immunoSEQ multiplex PCR; TCRdb keeps only in-frame clonotypes and omits some of them. The sample has 160,000 or so clones; 60% to 80% are singletons. Remarks on this clone: The target antigen is unknown.

The CDR3 totals 16 residues. The V gene's germline CDR1 is SGDLS and CDR2 YYNGEE. V lost 0 bases to trimming and J lost 9 bases, with 20 bases between them. This chain joins TRBV9 and TRBJ2-3, with D perhaps TRBD2 (5 bases). The sample taken for sequencing was PBMCs. This clonotype was obtained from a man aged 25 to 45 in good health and CMV-seropositive. In DNA form, the CDR3 reads TGTGCCAGCAGCGTAGTGGGTAGCGTGGAGTTGGACACGCAGTATTTT. Protein sequence: CASSVVGSVELDTQYF.